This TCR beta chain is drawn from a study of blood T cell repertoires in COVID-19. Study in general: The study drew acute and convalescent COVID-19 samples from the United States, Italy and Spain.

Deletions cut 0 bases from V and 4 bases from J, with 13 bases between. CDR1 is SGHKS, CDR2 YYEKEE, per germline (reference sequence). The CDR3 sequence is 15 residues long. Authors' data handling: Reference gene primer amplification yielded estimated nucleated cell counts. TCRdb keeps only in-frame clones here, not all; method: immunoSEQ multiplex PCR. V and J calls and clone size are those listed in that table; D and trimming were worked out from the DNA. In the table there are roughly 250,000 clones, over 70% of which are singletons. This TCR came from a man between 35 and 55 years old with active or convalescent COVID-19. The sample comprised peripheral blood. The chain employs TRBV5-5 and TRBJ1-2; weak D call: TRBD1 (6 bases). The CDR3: CASSLGGAGVYGYTF. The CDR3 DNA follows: TGTGCCAGCAGCTTGGGAGGGGCAGGGGTCTATGGCTACACCTTC.